A selection of T cell receptor beta chains follows, all from one sample in a study of T cells after yellow fever vaccination. MiXCR, run by TCRdb on the 5' RACE reads, gives a single entry per CDR3 protein. This repertoire shows about 340,000 distinct CDR3 sequences, under 15% found once; its top ten account for approximately 3.4%. The sample here was CD4+ T cells sorted from PBMCs, taken 15 days after the yellow fever booster vaccination. These TCRs come from a man younger than 35 who received the YFV17D yellow fever vaccine. Both conserved end residues are part of each CDR3. D genes are given only for firm matches. Not every row has a clone size; where given, it reads once, few, many or a size class.

d_gene: -; j_gene: TRBJ2-1; abundance: -; v_gene: TRBV10-3; CDR3aa: CAISESTADSYNEQFF; CDR3nt: TGTGCCATCAGTGAGTCGACGGCAGACTCCTACAATGAGCAGTTCTTC
d_gene: TRBD1; j_gene: TRBJ1-1; abundance: -; v_gene: TRBV11-2; CDR3aa: CASSFGTGSIEAFF; CDR3nt: TGTGCCAGCAGCTTCGGGACAGGGTCCATCGAAGCTTTCTTT
d_gene: TRBD1; j_gene: TRBJ1-2; abundance: few; v_gene: TRBV6-2/TRBV6-3; CDR3aa: CASRRTGGDGYTF; CDR3nt: TGTGCCAGCAGGAGGACAGGGGGCGATGGCTACACCTTC
d_gene: TRBD2; j_gene: TRBJ2-7; abundance: -; v_gene: TRBV12-3/TRBV12-4; CDR3aa: CASSFASGGSSSYEQYF; CDR3nt: TGTGCCAGCAGTTTCGCTAGCGGGGGGTCGAGCTCCTACGAGCAGTACTTC
d_gene: TRBD2; j_gene: TRBJ2-1; abundance: few; v_gene: TRBV20-1; CDR3aa: CSARDPRGDNEQFF; CDR3nt: TGCAGTGCTAGAGATCCCCGGGGGGACAATGAGCAGTTCTTC
d_gene: -; j_gene: TRBJ2-5; abundance: -; v_gene: TRBV7-4; CDR3aa: CASSWGPTPVETQYF; CDR3nt: TGTGCCAGCAGCTGGGGACCCACCCCGGTGGAGACCCAGTACTTC
d_gene: TRBD2; j_gene: TRBJ2-1; abundance: few; v_gene: TRBV6-2/TRBV6-3; CDR3aa: CASSEPPGLGNEQFF; CDR3nt: TGTGCCAGCAGTGAACCACCGGGACTAGGAAATGAGCAGTTCTTC
d_gene: -; j_gene: TRBJ2-5; abundance: -; v_gene: TRBV7-9; CDR3aa: CASSTTQETQYF; CDR3nt: TGTGCCAGCAGCACCACCCAAGAGACCCAGTACTTC
d_gene: TRBD1; j_gene: TRBJ2-4; abundance: many; v_gene: TRBV12-3/TRBV12-4; CDR3aa: CASSSGTGKNIQYF; CDR3nt: TGTGCCAGCAGTTCCGGGACAGGCAAAAACATTCAGTACTTC
d_gene: TRBD1; j_gene: TRBJ2-3; abundance: -; v_gene: TRBV20-1; CDR3aa: CSAPGQFTDTQYF; CDR3nt: TGCAGTGCTCCGGGACAGTTCACAGATACGCAGTATTTT
d_gene: TRBD1; j_gene: TRBJ1-2; abundance: few; v_gene: TRBV6-1; CDR3aa: CASRGQEALYGYTF; CDR3nt: TGTGCCAGCAGAGGACAGGAGGCTTTGTATGGCTACACCTTC
d_gene: -; j_gene: TRBJ2-5; abundance: many; v_gene: TRBV20-1; CDR3aa: CSARGGGVKTQYF; CDR3nt: TGCAGTGCTAGAGGGGGGGGCGTAAAGACCCAGTACTTC
d_gene: TRBD1; j_gene: TRBJ1-5; abundance: few; v_gene: TRBV12-3/TRBV12-4; CDR3aa: CASSLVGDSLLEPQHF; CDR3nt: TGTGCCAGCAGTTTAGTGGGGGACAGCCTTTTGGAGCCCCAGCATTTT
d_gene: -; j_gene: TRBJ2-1; abundance: -; v_gene: TRBV7-2; CDR3aa: CASSPPGWRNEQFF; CDR3nt: TGTGCCAGCAGCCCCCCAGGGTGGCGTAATGAGCAGTTCTTC
d_gene: TRBD1; j_gene: TRBJ1-2; abundance: -; v_gene: TRBV4-1; CDR3aa: CASSQGTGRTNYGYTF; CDR3nt: TGCGCCAGCAGCCAGGGGACAGGGAGAACTAACTATGGCTACACCTTC
d_gene: TRBD1; j_gene: TRBJ1-6; abundance: few; v_gene: TRBV11-2; CDR3aa: CASSLETGGWSPLHF; CDR3nt: TGTGCCAGCAGCTTAGAGACAGGGGGTTGGTCACCCCTCCACTTT